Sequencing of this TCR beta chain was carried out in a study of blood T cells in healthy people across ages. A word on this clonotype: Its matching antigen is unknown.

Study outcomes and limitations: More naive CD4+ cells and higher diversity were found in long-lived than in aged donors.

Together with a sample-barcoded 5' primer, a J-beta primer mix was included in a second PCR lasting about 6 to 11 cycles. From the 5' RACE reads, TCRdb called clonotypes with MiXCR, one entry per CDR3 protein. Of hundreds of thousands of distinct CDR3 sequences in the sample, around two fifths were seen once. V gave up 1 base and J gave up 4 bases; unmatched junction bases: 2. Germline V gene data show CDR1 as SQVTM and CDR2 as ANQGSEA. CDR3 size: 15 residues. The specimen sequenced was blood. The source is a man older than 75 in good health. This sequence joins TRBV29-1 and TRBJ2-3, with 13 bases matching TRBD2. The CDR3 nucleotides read TGCAGCGTTGAAGGGACTAGCGGGAGTTCAGATACGCAGTATTTT. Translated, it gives CSVEGTSGSSDTQYF.